The present TCR beta chain was sequenced within a study of blood T cells in healthy people across ages (dated by TCRdb to the mid-2010s). About the investigation overall: Template switching captured roughly one uniquely barcoded TCR beta cDNA molecule per two T cells in model experiments. The study measured age-related changes in TCR beta repertoire diversity using deep sequencing normalized with unique cDNA molecular identifiers. The donors were divided into four age groups: young (average around 15 years), middle-aged (approximately 39), aged (about 60) and long-lived (about 79). Donors of different ages were randomly distributed across sequencing lanes to avoid experimental bias. Using the same blood draw, the study looked at two additional independent replicas of 1 million unique cDNA reads for two donors, one aged 18 to 30 and the other aged 80 or older.

Trimming at the junction amounts to 1 base on V and 0 bases on J, and the germline ends lie 8 bases apart. The CDR3, from cysteine to phenylalanine, totals 15 residues. The sequence is cut down to CDR3 DNA, 45 bases in frame from base 1. CDR1 and CDR2 (LGHNA, YNFKEQ) derive from the germline V gene. Libraries were constructed by 5' RACE. These reads were obtained on an Illumina HiSeq 2500. A second PCR of roughly 7 to 12 cycles was run with a J-beta primer mix and a sample-barcoded 5' primer. A unique molecular identifier was introduced onto each TCR beta cDNA molecule by a template-switch 5' adaptor carrying 12 random nucleotides. Each sample yielded at least 2.5 million CDR3-containing paired-end reads. First-strand cDNA synthesis was performed from all RNA using the Mint cDNA synthesis kit, with priming by a TRBC-specific oligonucleotide. All cDNA was treated with uracil-DNA glycosylase and then went through a first 18-cycle PCR with the universal primers M1SS and BC2_uni_R. Per the original workflow: For normalization, 1 million high-quality reads, each with a distinct molecular identifier, were randomly selected from each sample. Instead of being binned into consensus sequences, reads that shared molecular identifiers were thrown out. MiTCR, set to a Q25 quality threshold and the strictest error-elimination algorithm, was used for CDR3 identification, clonotype clustering and error correction. A nonparametric unseen species model using Euler transformation provided a lower-bound estimate of total TCR beta diversity. TCRdb cleaned the public reads at Q25 with fastp, built clones with MiXCR and kept in-frame beta chains. Entries that share a CDR3 protein sequence are merged under the most common genes and DNA. For this entry, the V and J calls and clone size follow TCRdb and not the study's own pipeline. For this sample the table gives approximately 730,000 distinct CDR3 sequences, of which around 40% were detected only once. Clones ranked in the top ten supply 20% to 25% of the sample.

Broad study findings and their caveats: Conclusive comparison of naive and antigen-experienced compartments was prevented by the profiling of bulk unsorted PBMCs. Compared with the aged group, the long-lived group had more naive CD4+ T cells, fewer expanded clones and increased TCR diversity, suggesting age selection. Observed TCR beta diversity per million T cells fell roughly linearly with age, and a significant reduction was already apparent by age around 40. Observed TCR beta diversity correlated strongly with the percentage of naive T cells measured by flow cytometry. Because the CMV infection status of the donors was unknown, age-related changes in expanded clonotypes may potentially have been confounded. Estimates of total diversity from one million sequenced T cells were regarded as lower bounds and underestimates.

This clonotype was counted only a few times. Which antigen it targets is not known. No much larger clonotype is one base removed from it; base qualities were not supplied. Systemically healthy Caucasian individuals from Russia, over 30 in total and aged roughly 6 to 90 years, were included as donors. Each donor gave 8.5 to 10 milliliters of peripheral blood, collected into EDTA-treated Vacutainer tubes. PBMCs were isolated by Ficoll-Paque density-gradient centrifugation, with at least 6 million obtained per sample. Total RNA, at least 6 micrograms per sample, was extracted from PBMCs with Trizol reagent. For every donor, flow cytometry on a PBMC aliquot measured the percentage of naive CD45RAhigh/CD27high T cells.

Sequenced sample: blood. The sequence derives from a woman aged 60 to 75 in good health. The V and J segments used are TRBV4-2 and TRBJ2-3; a confident D gene designation cannot be given. This receptor carries the CDR3 CASSQGESSTDTQYF. Here is the DNA: TGTGCCAGCAGCCAAGGAGAGTCTAGCACAGATACGCAGTATTTT.